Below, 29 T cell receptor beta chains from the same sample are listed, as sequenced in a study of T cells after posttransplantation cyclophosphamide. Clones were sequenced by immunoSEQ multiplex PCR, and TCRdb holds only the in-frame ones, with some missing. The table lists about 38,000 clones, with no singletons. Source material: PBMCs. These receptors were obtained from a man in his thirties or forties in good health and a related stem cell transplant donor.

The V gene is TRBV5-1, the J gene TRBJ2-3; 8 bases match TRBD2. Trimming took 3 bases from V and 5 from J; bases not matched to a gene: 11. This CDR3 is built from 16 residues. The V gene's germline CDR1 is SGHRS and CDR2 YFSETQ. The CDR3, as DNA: TGCGCCAGCAGCTACGCGGGGGGCTCCTCGGGAGATACGCAGTATTTT. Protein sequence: CASSYAGGSSGDTQYF.

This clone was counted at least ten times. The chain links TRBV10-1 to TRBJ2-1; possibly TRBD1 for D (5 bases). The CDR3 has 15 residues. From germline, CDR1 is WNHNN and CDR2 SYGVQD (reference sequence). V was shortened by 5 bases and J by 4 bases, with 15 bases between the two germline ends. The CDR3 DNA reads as TGCGCCAGCAGTAGACGGCAGGGCAATTACAATGAGCAGTTCTTC. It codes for CASSRRQGNYNEQFF.

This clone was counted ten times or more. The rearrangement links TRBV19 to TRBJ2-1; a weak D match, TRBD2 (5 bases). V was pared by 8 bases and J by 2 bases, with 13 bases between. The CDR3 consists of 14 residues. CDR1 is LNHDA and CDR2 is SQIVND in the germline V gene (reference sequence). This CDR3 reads CASSEGDTYNEQFF. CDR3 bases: TGTGCCAGTTCAGAGGGTGATACCTACAATGAGCAGTTCTTC.

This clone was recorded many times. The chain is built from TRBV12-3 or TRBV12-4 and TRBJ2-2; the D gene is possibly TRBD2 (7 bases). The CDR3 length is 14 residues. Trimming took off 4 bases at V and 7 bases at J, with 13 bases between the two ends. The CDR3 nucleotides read TGTGCCAGCAGTTGGCGGGGGCAGGACGGGGAGCTGTTTTTT. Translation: CASSWRGQDGELFF.

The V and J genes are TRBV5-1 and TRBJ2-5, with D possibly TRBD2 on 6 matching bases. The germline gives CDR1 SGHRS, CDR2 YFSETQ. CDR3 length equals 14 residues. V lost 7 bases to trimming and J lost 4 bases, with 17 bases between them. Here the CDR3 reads CASSPQGGRETQYF. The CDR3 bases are TGCGCCAGCTCCCCCCAGGGAGGACGAGAGACCCAGTACTTC.

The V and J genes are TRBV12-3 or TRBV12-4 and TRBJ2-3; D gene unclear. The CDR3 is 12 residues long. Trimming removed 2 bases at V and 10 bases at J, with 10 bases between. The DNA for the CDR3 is TGTGCCAGCAGTTTACAGGTTCAGGCGCAGTATTTT. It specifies CASSLQVQAQYF.

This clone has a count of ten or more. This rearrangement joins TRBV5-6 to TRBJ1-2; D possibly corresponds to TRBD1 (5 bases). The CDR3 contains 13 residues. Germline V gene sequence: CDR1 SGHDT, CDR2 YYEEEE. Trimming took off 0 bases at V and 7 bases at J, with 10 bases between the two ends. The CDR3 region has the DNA TGTGCCAGCAGCTTGGCAGGGTTAGGTGGCTACACCTTC. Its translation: CASSLAGLGGYTF.

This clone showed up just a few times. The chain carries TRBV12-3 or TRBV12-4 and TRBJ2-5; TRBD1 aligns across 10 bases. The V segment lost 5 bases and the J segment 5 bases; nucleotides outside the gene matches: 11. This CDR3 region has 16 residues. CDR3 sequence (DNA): TGTGCCAGCAGTACATCCGGGACAGGGGTCTGGGAGACCCAGTACTTC. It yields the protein CASSTSGTGVWETQYF.

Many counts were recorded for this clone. The CDR3 DNA follows: TGTGCCAGTAGTCGACAGGGGGCGGGTGGGGCCAACGTCCTGACTTTC. Its protein product is CASSRQGAGGANVLTF. This chain uses TRBV19 with TRBJ2-6, with 10 positions matching TRBD1. Germline CDR1 LNHDA, CDR2 SQIVND (reference sequence). The CDR3 has 16 amino acids. Trimming at V came to 5 bases and at J to 3 bases, leaving 4 bases not matched to a gene.

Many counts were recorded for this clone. The CDR3 loop reads CASSLEGTASGNTIYF. The CDR3, as DNA: TGTGCCAGCAGCTTGGAGGGCACGGCCTCTGGAAACACCATATATTTT. The chain couples TRBV5-5 to TRBJ1-3; D not resolved. Germline V gene data show CDR1 as SGHKS and CDR2 as YYEKEE (reference sequence). The CDR3 runs 16 residues. V was cut by 0 bases and J by 0 bases, with 10 bases left in between.

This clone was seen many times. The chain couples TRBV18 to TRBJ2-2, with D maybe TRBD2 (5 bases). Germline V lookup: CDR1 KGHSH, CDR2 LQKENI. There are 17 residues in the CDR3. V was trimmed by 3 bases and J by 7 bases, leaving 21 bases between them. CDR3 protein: CASSPLPGLTKDGELFF. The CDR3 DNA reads TGTGCCAGCTCACCTCTCCCCGGACTGACAAAGGACGGGGAGCTGTTTTTT.

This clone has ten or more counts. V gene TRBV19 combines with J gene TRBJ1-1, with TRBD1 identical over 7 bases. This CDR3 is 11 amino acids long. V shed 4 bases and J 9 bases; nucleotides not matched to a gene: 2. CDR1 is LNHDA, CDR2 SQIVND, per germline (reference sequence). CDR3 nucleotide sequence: TGTGCCAGTAGTACGGACAGGAAAGCTTTCTTT. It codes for CASSTDRKAFF.

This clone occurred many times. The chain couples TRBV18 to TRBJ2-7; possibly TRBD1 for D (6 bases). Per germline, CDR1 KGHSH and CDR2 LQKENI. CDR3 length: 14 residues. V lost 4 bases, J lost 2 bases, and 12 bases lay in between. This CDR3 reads CASSRTASPYEQYF. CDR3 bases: TGTGCCAGCTCACGGACAGCGTCCCCCTACGAGCAGTACTTC. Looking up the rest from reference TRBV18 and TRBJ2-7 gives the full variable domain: NAGVMQNPRHLVRRRGQEARLRCSPMKGHSHVYWYRQLPEEGLKFMVYLQKENIIDESGMPKERFSAEFPKEGPSILRIQQVVRGDSAAYFCASSRTASPYEQYFGPGTRLTVT.

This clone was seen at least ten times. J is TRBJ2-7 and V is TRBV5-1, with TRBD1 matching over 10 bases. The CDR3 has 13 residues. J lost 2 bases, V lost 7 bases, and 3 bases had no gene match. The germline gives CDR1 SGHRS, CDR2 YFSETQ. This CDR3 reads CASSDRGAYEQYF. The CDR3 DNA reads TGCGCCAGCTCGGACAGGGGGGCCTACGAGCAGTACTTC.

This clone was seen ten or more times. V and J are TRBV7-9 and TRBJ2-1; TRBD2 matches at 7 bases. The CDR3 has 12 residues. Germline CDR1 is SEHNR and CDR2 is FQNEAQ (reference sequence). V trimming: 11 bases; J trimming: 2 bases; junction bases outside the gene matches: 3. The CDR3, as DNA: TGTGCCCACGGGGGGACCTACAATGAGCAGTTCTTC. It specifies CAHGGTYNEQFF.

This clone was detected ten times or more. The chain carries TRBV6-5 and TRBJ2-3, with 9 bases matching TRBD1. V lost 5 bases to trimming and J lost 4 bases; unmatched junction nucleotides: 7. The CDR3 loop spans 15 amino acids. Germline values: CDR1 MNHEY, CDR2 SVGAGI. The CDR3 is CASSKQGASSDTQYF. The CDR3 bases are TGTGCCAGCAGTAAACAGGGGGCGTCCTCAGATACGCAGTATTTT.

The CDR3 is CASSLSSGGGLLRTDTQYF. The CDR3 nucleotides read TGTGCCAGCAGCCTCAGCAGTGGCGGGGGGCTTTTGAGGACAGATACGCAGTATTTT. V is TRBV4-2 and J is TRBJ2-3, with TRBD2 matching over 8 bases. Germline V gene sequence: CDR1 LGHNA, CDR2 YNFKEQ. The CDR3 covers 19 residues. V lost 4 bases and J lost 3; bases outside the gene matches: 18.

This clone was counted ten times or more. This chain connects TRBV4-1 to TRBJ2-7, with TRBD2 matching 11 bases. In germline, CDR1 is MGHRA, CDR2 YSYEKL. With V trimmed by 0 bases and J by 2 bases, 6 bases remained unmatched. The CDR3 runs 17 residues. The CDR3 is CASSQEPLTSGTYEQYF. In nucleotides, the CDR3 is TGCGCCAGCAGCCAAGAACCGTTGACTAGCGGGACCTACGAGCAGTACTTC.

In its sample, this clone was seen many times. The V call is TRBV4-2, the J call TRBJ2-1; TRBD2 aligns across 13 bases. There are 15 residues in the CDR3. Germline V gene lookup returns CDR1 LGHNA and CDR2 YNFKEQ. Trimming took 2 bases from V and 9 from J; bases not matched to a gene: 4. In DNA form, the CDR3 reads TGTGCCAGCAGCCAAACTAGCGGGGGGGCCTTTGAGCAGTTCTTC. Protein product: CASSQTSGGAFEQFF.

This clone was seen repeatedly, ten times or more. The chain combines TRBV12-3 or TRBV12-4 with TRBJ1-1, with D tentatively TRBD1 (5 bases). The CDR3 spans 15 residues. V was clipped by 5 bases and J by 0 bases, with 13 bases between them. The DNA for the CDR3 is TGTGCCAGCAGTCCTCAGACAGTACTGAACACTGAAGCTTTCTTT. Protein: CASSPQTVLNTEAFF.

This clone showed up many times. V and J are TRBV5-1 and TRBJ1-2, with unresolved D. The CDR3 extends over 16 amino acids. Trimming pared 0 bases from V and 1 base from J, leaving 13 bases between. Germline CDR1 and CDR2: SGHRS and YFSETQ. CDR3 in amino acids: CASSLGAGSFNYGYTF. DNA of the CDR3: TGCGCCAGCAGCTTGGGGGCTGGCAGCTTTAACTATGGCTACACCTTC.

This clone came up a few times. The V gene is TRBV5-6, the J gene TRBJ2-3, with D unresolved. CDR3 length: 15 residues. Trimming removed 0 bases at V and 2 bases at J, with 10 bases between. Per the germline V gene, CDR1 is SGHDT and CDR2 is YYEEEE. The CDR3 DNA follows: TGTGCCAGCAGCTTGGTTGGCAATCCCACAGATACGCAGTATTTT. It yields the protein CASSLVGNPTDTQYF.

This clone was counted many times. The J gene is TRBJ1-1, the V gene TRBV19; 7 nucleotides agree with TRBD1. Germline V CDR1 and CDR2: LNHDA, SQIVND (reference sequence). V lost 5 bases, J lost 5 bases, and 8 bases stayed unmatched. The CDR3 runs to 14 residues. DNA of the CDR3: TGTGCCAGTAGTCATAAGCAGGGGGGTACTGAAGCTTTCTTT. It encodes CASSHKQGGTEAFF. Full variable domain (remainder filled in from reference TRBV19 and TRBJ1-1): DGGITQSPKYLFRKEGQNVTLSCEQNLNHDAMYWYRQDPGQGLRLIYYSQIVNDFQKGDIAEGYSVSREKKESFPLTVTSAQKNPTAFYLCASSHKQGGTEAFFGQGTRLTVV.

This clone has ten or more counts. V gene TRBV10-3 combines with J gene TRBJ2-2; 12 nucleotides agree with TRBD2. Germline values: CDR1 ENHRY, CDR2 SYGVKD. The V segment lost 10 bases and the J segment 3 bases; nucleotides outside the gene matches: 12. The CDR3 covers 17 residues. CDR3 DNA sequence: TGTGCCACCTCCCCCCAACTAGCGGGGGGAGACACCGGGGAGCTGTTTTTT. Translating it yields CATSPQLAGGDTGELFF.

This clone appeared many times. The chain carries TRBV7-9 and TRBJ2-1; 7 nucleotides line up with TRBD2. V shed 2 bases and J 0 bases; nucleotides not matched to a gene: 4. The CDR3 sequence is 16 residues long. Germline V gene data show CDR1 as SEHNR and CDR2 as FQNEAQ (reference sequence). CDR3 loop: CASSLKRGSSYNEQFF. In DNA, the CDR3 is TGTGCCAGCAGCTTAAAGCGGGGAAGCTCCTACAATGAGCAGTTCTTC.

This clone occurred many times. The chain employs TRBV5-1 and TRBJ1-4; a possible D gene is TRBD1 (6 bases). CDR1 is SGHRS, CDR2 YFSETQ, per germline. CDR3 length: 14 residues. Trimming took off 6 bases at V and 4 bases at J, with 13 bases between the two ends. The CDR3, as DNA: TGCGCCAGCAAGGCAGTACAGGGTAATGAAAAACTGTTTTTT. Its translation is CASKAVQGNEKLFF.

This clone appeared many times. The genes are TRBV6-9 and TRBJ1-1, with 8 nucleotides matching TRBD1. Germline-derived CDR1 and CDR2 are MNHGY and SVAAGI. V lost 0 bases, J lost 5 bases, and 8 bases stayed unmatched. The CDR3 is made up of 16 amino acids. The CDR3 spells CASSYSECRGQTEAFF. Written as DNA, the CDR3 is TGTGCCAGCAGTTATTCAGAATGCAGGGGGCAAACTGAAGCTTTCTTT.

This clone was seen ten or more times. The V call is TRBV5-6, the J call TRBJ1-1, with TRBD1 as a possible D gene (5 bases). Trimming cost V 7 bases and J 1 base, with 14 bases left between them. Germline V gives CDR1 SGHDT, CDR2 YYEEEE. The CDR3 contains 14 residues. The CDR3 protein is CASLLFDRNTEAFF. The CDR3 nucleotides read TGTGCCAGCCTCCTTTTCGACAGGAACACTGAAGCTTTCTTT.

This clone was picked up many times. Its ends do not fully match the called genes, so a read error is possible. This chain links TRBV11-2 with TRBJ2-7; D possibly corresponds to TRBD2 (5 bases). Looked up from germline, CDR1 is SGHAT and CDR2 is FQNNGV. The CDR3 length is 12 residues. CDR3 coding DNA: TGTGCCAGCAGCAGAGGGCGTAGCGATTCGGACTTC. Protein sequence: CASSRGRSDSDF.